This T cell receptor beta chain was captured in a study of blood T cell repertoires in COVID-19. Study-wide context: Sample material is recorded as cDNA or gDNA derived from T cells, B-cell-depleted T cells, or PBMCs.

CDR3 length: 15 amino acids. Germline V gene sequence: CDR1 SGDLS, CDR2 YYNGEE. J gave up 4 bases and V 2 bases, and 7 bases lay outside the gene matches. Under the authors' procedure: Amplification from reference gene primers served as the basis for estimated nucleated cell counts. TCRdb's table, derived via immunoSEQ multiplex PCR, lists solely in-frame clones and lacks some. For V, J and clone size, that table is used; D and trimming come from the DNA. The sample holds some 160,000 clones, about 84% seen once. The sample comprised peripheral blood. This receptor was obtained from a woman aged 50 to 60 with acute or convalescent COVID-19. The rearrangement links TRBV9 to TRBJ2-3; 7 bases are a match to TRBD1. CDR3 amino acids: CASSVTDRVSDTQYF. CDR3 DNA: TGTGCCAGCAGCGTGACTGACAGGGTATCAGATACGCAGTATTTT.